These 5 T cell receptor beta chains were sequenced from one sample in a study of blood T cell repertoires in COVID-19 (dated by TCRdb to 2018 to 2021). Library method: the immunoSEQ multiplex PCR assay. TCRdb obtained this table from immuneACCESS and retained in-frame rearrangements with V and J assigned. These tables miss some clones; where compared with another copy, unresolved V genes account for less than half of the shortfall, and the remainder is unexplained. This sample gives roughly 200,000 clones in total; around 81% of them show up just once. Jointly, the top ten make up about 4.2% of the sample. The sample was peripheral blood. These TCRs come from a man aged 45-65 years with active or convalescent COVID-19.

CDR3 sequence (DNA): TGTGCCACCAGCAGAATGAGACAGGGTTATCAGCCCCAGCATTTT. It translates to CATSRMRQGYQPQHF. J is TRBJ1-5 and V is TRBV15; 7 positions match TRBD1. Losses at the gene ends were 2 bases for V and 5 bases for J; bases not matched to a gene: 6. CDR3 length equals 15 residues. Per the germline V gene, CDR1 is LNHNV and CDR2 is YYDKDF (reference sequence).

This clone was counted once. This chain links TRBV7-6 with TRBJ2-1; possible D gene TRBD2, 5 bases. V dropped 5 bases and J dropped 0 bases, with 11 bases sitting between them. CDR1 and CDR2 (germline): SGHVS, FNYEAQ. The CDR3 is made up of 15 amino acids. The CDR3 DNA reads as TGTGCCAGCAGCCGAACGGGAAGCTCCTACAATGAGCAGTTCTTC. It yields the protein CASSRTGSSYNEQFF.

The chain combines TRBV7-6 with TRBJ2-7; 7 bases line up with TRBD1. Per germline, CDR1 SGHVS and CDR2 FNYEAQ. This CDR3 is 15 amino acids long. After removal of 6 bases from V and 0 bases from J, the junction contained 8 bases not matched to a gene. The CDR3 region has the DNA TGTGCCAGCAGACTCCGGGACAGTAACTCCTACGAGCAGTACTTC. Residues: CASRLRDSNSYEQYF.

The CDR3 here is CASSLLFEGTNYGYTF. In DNA, the CDR3 is TGTGCCAGCAGTTTACTATTTGAGGGAACTAACTATGGCTACACCTTC. The chain combines TRBV28 with TRBJ1-2; no firm D call. The germline V gene encodes CDR1 MDHEN and CDR2 SYDVKM. The V end lost 2 bases, the J end lost 0 bases, and 13 bases lay between the germline ends. CDR3 length: 16 amino acids.

The J gene is TRBJ2-2, the V gene TRBV13; 7 bases are a match to TRBD1. CDR1 is PRHDT and CDR2 is FYEKMQ in the germline V gene (reference sequence). Germline trimming cut 4 bases from V and 2 bases from J; bases unmatched to any gene: 4. The CDR3 has 15 residues. The CDR3 DNA sequence: TGTGCCAGCAGCTCCGGGACAGCTAACACCGGGGAGCTGTTTTTT. It codes for CASSSGTANTGELFF.